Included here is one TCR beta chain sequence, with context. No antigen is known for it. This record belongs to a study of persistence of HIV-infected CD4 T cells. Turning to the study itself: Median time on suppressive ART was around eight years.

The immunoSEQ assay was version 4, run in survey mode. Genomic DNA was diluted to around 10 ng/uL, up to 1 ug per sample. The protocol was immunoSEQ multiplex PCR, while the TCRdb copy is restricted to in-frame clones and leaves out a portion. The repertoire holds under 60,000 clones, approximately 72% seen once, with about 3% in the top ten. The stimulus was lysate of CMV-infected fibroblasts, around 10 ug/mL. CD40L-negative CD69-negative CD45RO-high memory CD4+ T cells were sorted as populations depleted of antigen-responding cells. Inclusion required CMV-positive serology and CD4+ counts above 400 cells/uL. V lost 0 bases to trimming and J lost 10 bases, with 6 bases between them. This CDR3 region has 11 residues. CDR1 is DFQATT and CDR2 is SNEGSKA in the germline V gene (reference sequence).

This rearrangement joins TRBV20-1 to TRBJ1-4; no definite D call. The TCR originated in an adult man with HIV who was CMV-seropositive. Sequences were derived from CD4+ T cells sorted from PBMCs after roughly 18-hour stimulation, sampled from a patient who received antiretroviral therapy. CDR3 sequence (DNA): TGCAGTGCTAGAGATTCCCTAAAACTGTTTTTT. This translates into CSARDSLKLFF.